This record concerns one TCR beta chain sequence. Its antigen is undetermined. Data came from immunoSEQ multiplex PCR; TCRdb stores just in-frame clones and leaves some out. The profile covers around 2,000,000 clones, with roughly 95% appearing a single time and 1% to 1.5% taken by the ten largest. Naive CD8 cells were CD45RO-negative, positively selected for CCR7, excluding terminally differentiated effector memory CD45RA+ cells. This sample was included in a study of shared clonotypes between healthy human individuals. Study-wide findings and caveats: Sequencing depth was a factor that was expected to affect clonotype sharing among donors. Clonotypes which were not shared had lower generation probabilities than clonotypes that all four donors shared.

Trimming took off 4 bases at V and 4 bases at J, with 14 bases between the two ends. CDR3 length: 14 residues. Germline V gene data show CDR1 as WSHSY and CDR2 as SAAADI. This receptor was taken from a man between 18 and 29 years old in good health. The sequenced sample consisted of naive CD8+ T cells sorted from blood. The chain recombines TRBV10-2 with TRBJ2-7, with unresolved D. CDR3 loop: CASSVPPGLYEQYF. CDR3 coding DNA: TGCGCCAGCAGTGTCCCCCCTGGGTTATACGAGCAGTACTTC.